These 24 T cell receptor beta chains were all obtained from the same sample, sequenced in a study of cytotoxic CD8 clonotypes in ibrutinib-treated CLL. Sequencing was performed with immunoSEQ multiplex PCR; in TCRdb, only in-frame clones are kept and a portion is missing. Of approximately 47,000 clones in the sample, 57% were seen once. The sequencing here drew on PBMCs, taken after 24 months of ibrutinib treatment. Receptors originate from a human donor with chronic lymphocytic leukemia.

The chain employs TRBV6-5 and TRBJ1-1; TRBD1 might be the D (5 bases). The CDR3 totals 14 residues. V lost 0 bases to trimming and J lost 1 base, with 6 bases between them. Germline V lookup: CDR1 MNHEY, CDR2 SVGAGI. The CDR3 sequence: CASSYSQENTEAFF. The DNA for the CDR3 is TGTGCCAGCAGTTACTCACAGGAGAACACTGAAGCTTTCTTT.

The chain joins TRBV11-3 to TRBJ2-1; TRBD2 aligns across 9 bases. Germline-derived CDR1 and CDR2 are SGHNT and YENEEA. This CDR3 spans 16 amino acids. V shed 1 base, J shed 8 bases, and the junction held 9 bases outside the gene matches. The CDR3 sequence: CASSLGGAGGTDEQFF. In DNA form, the CDR3 reads TGTGCCAGCAGCTTAGGAGGAGCGGGGGGTACGGATGAGCAGTTCTTC.

DNA of the CDR3: TGTGCCAGCAGCCGGTGGACTAGCGGGGGGGCACGTAGGGAGACCCAGTACTTC. It specifies CASSRWTSGGARRETQYF. The chain carries TRBV11-2 and TRBJ2-5, with TRBD2 matching 15 bases. This CDR3 comprises 18 residues. In germline, CDR1 is SGHAT, CDR2 FQNNGV. Trimming removed 5 bases from V and 5 bases from J; junction bases left unmatched: 12.

The genes are TRBV5-4 and TRBJ2-2; 7 nucleotides agree with TRBD2. The CDR3 is 14 amino acids. J gave up 7 bases and V 7 bases, and 10 bases lay outside the gene matches. CDR1 and CDR2 from the germline V gene are SGHNT and YYREEE (reference sequence). DNA for the CDR3: TGTGCCAGCGGGGAGGGGTTTCGCGGCGGGGAGCTGTTTTTT. Encoded protein: CASGEGFRGGELFF.

This chain joins TRBV5-6 and TRBJ1-1; 7 nucleotides align to TRBD1. Germline assignment: CDR1 SGHDT and CDR2 YYEEEE. V lost 2 bases, J lost 10 bases, and 5 bases stayed unmatched. CDR3 length equals 12 residues. CDR3 coding DNA: TGTGCCAGCAGCTTAGACAGGGTAAGAGCTTTCTTT. It yields the protein CASSLDRVRAFF.

This chain links TRBV5-6 with TRBJ1-1, with TRBD1 as a possible D gene (6 bases). Trimming stripped 2 bases from V and 10 bases from J, with 15 bases between. Germline loops: CDR1 SGHDT, CDR2 YYEEEE. This CDR3 spans 13 amino acids. Here the CDR3 DNA reads TGTGCCAGCAGCTTCCGGGCCCCCAGGGGAGCTTTCTTT. Translated: CASSFRAPRGAFF.

The chain couples TRBV25-1 to TRBJ2-6; 9 bases are a match to TRBD1. The CDR3 runs 14 residues. After removal of 8 bases from V and 2 bases from J, the junction contained 1 base not matched to a gene. CDR1 MGHDK and CDR2 SYGVNS come from the germline V gene. The CDR3 loop reads CASRDRAGANVLTF. The CDR3 DNA is TGTGCCAGCCGGGACAGGGCTGGGGCCAACGTCCTGACTTTC.

This clone was observed a few times. This rearrangement joins TRBV27 to TRBJ2-2; D may be TRBD2 (5 bases). The CDR3 length is 16 residues. Trimming left V 5 bases short and J 6 bases short, with 19 bases between. Per the germline V gene, CDR1 is MNHEY and CDR2 is SMNVEV (reference sequence). The CDR3 coding sequence is TGTGCCAGCAGTCGCCCCCCCCGGGGTATTCCCGGGGAGCTGTTTTTT. Translating it yields CASSRPPRGIPGELFF.

As to this clone: Germline and junction disagree at one end, which may indicate a read error. The chain uses TRBV19 and TRBJ2-5; 8 bases line up with TRBD2. The CDR3 extends over 15 amino acids. Germline-derived CDR1 and CDR2 are LNHDA and SQIVND (reference sequence). The CDR3 is CASGITGGAGETQYF. The DNA of the CDR3 is TGTGCCAGTGGTATCACCGGGGGGGCCGGGGAGACCCAGTACTTC.

The chain joins TRBV5-1 to TRBJ1-2; 7 bases are shared with TRBD1. The V gene's germline CDR1 is SGHRS and CDR2 YFSETQ. The CDR3 length is 16 residues. Germline trimming cut 3 bases from V and 7 bases from J; bases unmatched to any gene: 15. The CDR3 loop is CASSWSLQGTSGGYTF. The CDR3 DNA follows: TGCGCCAGCAGCTGGTCGTTACAGGGGACATCGGGTGGCTACACCTTC. The entire variable domain, with the rest obtained from reference TRBV5-1 and TRBJ1-2, is as follows: KAGVTQTPRYLIKTRGQQVTLSCSPISGHRSVSWYQQTPGQGLQFLFEYFSETQRNKGNFPGRFSGRQFSNSRSEMNVSTLELGDSALYLCASSWSLQGTSGGYTFGSGTRLTVV.

The genes are TRBV6-5 and TRBJ2-2, with TRBD2 as a possible D gene (5 bases). The germline V gene encodes CDR1 MNHEY and CDR2 SVGAGI. CDR3 size: 13 residues. V was trimmed by 10 bases and J by 0 bases, leaving 9 bases between them. The CDR3 is CAIRTSNTGELFF. For the CDR3, the DNA is TGTGCCATCAGGACTTCGAACACCGGGGAGCTGTTTTTT.

The chain employs TRBV2 and TRBJ1-2, with D possibly TRBD1 on 5 matching bases. The ends were cut back, 10 bases at V and 4 bases at J, with 13 bases in the middle. Germline CDR1 SNHLY, CDR2 FYNNEI. This CDR3 is built from 12 residues. The CDR3 DNA sequence: TGTGCCACCTCGGGACGGAGCTATGGCTACACCTTC. Translated, it gives CATSGRSYGYTF.

The chain joins TRBV7-9 to TRBJ1-2; 7 nucleotides agree with TRBD1. Germline assignment: CDR1 SEHNR and CDR2 FQNEAQ (reference sequence). J lost 4 bases, V lost 5 bases, and 7 bases had no gene match. CDR3 length: 14 amino acids. CDR3 loop: CASSDRDRVYGYTF. The DNA of the CDR3 is TGTGCCAGCAGCGACCGGGACAGAGTCTATGGCTACACCTTC. Looking up the rest from reference TRBV7-9 and TRBJ1-2 gives the full variable domain: DTGVSQNPRHKITKRGQNVTFRCDPISEHNRLYWYRQTLGQGPEFLTYFQNEAQLEKSRLLSDRFSAERPKGSFSTLEIQRTEQGDSAMYLCASSDRDRVYGYTFGSGTRLTVV.

This clone is a singleton in its sample. At the DNA level, this CDR3 is encoded by other sequences in the same sample as well. The rearrangement joins TRBV7-6 to TRBJ2-1; 11 nucleotides match TRBD2. CDR1 and CDR2 from the germline V gene are SGHVS and FNYEAQ. The CDR3 spans 16 residues. V trimming: 5 bases; J trimming: 10 bases; junction bases outside the gene matches: 13. The CDR3 sequence is CASSPRGSGGAFEQFF. In DNA form, the CDR3 reads TGTGCCAGCAGCCCACGGGGTAGCGGGGGGGCTTTCGAGCAGTTCTTC. Full variable domain (rest looked up from reference TRBV7-6 and TRBJ2-1): GAGVSQSPRYKVTKRGQDVALRCDPISGHVSLYWYRQALGQGPEFLTYFNYEAQQDKSGLPNDRFSAERPEGSISTLTIQRTEQRDSAMYRCASSPRGSGGAFEQFFGPGTRLTVL.

The rearrangement uses TRBV5-5 and TRBJ2-5; 9 nucleotides line up with TRBD1. The V gene end was trimmed by 3 bases and the J gene end by 2 bases; junction bases not matched to a gene: 5. The CDR3 totals 15 residues. The germline CDR1 and CDR2 sequences are SGHKS and YYEKEE (reference sequence). CDR3 sequence: CASSSGTGRQETQYF. CDR3 bases: TGTGCCAGCAGCTCCGGGACAGGGAGGCAAGAGACCCAGTACTTC.

The CDR3 is CASSDRQNYGYTF. For the CDR3, the DNA is TGCGCCAGCAGCGATCGACAGAACTATGGCTACACCTTC. The chain joins TRBV5-1 to TRBJ1-2, with D perhaps TRBD1 (5 bases). Per germline, CDR1 SGHRS and CDR2 YFSETQ. The CDR3 is made up of 13 amino acids. V dropped 4 bases and J dropped 2 bases, with 9 bases sitting between them.

The chain employs TRBV7-9 and TRBJ1-6; the D gene is possibly TRBD1 (6 bases). V lost 7 bases, J lost 5 bases, and 15 bases lay in between. CDR1 and CDR2 (germline): SEHNR, FQNEAQ (reference sequence). This CDR3 has 15 residues. DNA of the CDR3: TGTGCCAGCAACTGGAACAGGGTCGATAATTCACCCCTCCACTTT. It encodes CASNWNRVDNSPLHF.

This sequence joins TRBV27 and TRBJ2-1, with TRBD2 identical over 9 bases. V lost 10 bases and J lost 2; bases outside the gene matches: 12. The CDR3 length is 16 residues. Germline CDR1 is MNHEY and CDR2 is SMNVEV (reference sequence). The CDR3 reads CATKGSGGSTYNEQFF. CDR3 coding DNA: TGTGCCACTAAGGGCAGCGGGGGGTCCACCTACAATGAGCAGTTCTTC.

V gene TRBV6-5 combines with J gene TRBJ2-5, with TRBD1 identical over 9 bases. Looked up from germline, CDR1 is MNHEY and CDR2 is SVGAGI. Trimming cost V 5 bases and J 7 bases; bases outside gene matches: 11. The CDR3 covers 15 residues. The CDR3 sequence is CASSRTGAPKGTQYF. The CDR3 DNA is TGTGCCAGCAGTCGGACAGGGGCCCCGAAGGGGACCCAGTACTTC.

This clone occurred a few times. The chain couples TRBV4-1 to TRBJ1-2; no reliable D call. V lost 1 base and J 4 bases, leaving 10 bases between the germline ends. This CDR3 is 14 amino acids long. From germline, CDR1 is MGHRA and CDR2 YSYEKL. CDR3 sequence (DNA): TGCGCCAGCAGCCAAGTCAACAGCGCCTATGGCTACACCTTC. Protein product: CASSQVNSAYGYTF.

The rearrangement uses TRBV7-6 and TRBJ2-1, with TRBD2 matching 8 bases. CDR1 and CDR2 from the germline V gene are SGHVS and FNYEAQ. The V segment lost 5 bases and the J segment 4 bases; nucleotides outside the gene matches: 13. The CDR3 consists of 17 residues. The CDR3 is CASSPAQLAVTYNEQFF. CDR3 bases: TGTGCCAGCAGCCCGGCACAACTAGCGGTTACATACAATGAGCAGTTCTTC.

V gene TRBV11-3 combines with J gene TRBJ2-2, with D hard to call. In germline, CDR1 is SGHNT, CDR2 YENEEA. CDR3 length: 14 amino acids. Trimming removed 5 bases at V and 6 bases at J, with 13 bases between. The DNA of the CDR3 is TGTGCCAGCAGCCAGACCAGTCTGGCCGGGGAGCTGTTTTTT. Translating gives CASSQTSLAGELFF.

The chain links TRBV5-1 to TRBJ1-6; D is perhaps TRBD1 (5 bases). Germline CDR1 reads SGHRS; CDR2 reads YFSETQ. CDR3 size: 13 residues. Between the trimmed V and J ends, which lost 5 bases and 10 bases, there was a span of 13 bases. The CDR3 DNA reads TGCGCCAGCAGGCGAGAAAGGGACTCACCCCTCCACTTT. Residues: CASRRERDSPLHF.

This chain joins TRBV19 and TRBJ2-3, with D perhaps matching TRBD2 (6 bases). Germline CDR1 and CDR2: LNHDA and SQIVND (reference sequence). This CDR3 spans 15 amino acids. The V and J ends lost 4 bases and 0 bases respectively, with 11 bases between them. The CDR3 loop is CASSTSAGSTDTQYF. The CDR3 DNA reads as TGTGCCAGTAGTACAAGTGCGGGGAGCACAGATACGCAGTATTTT.